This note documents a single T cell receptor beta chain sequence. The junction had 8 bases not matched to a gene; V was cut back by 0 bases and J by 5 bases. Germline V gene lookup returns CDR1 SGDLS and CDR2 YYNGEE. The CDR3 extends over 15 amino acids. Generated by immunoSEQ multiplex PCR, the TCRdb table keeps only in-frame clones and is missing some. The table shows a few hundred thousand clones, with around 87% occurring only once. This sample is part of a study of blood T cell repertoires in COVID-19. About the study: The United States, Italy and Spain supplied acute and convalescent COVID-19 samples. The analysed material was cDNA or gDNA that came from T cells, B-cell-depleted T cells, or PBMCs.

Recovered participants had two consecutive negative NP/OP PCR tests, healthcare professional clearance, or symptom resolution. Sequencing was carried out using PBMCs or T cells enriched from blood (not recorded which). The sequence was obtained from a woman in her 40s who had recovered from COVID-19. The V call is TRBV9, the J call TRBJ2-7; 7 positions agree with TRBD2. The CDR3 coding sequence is TGTGCCAGCAGCGTAGCTTTCGGGGGGAATGACGAGCAGTACTTC. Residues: CASSVAFGGNDEQYF.